This T cell receptor (beta chain) was identified during a study of CD8+CD57+ T cells in acquired aplastic anemia. Across the whole study: Mean yield of DNA from sorted CD4+ and CD8+ cells was about 3.2 ug.

Trimming took 9 bases from V and 0 from J, leaving 11 bases between them. Germline CDR1 and CDR2: KGHDR and SFDVKD. The CDR3 consists of 14 residues. Study observations and caveats: The study identified more than 25 CD8+ CDR3 sequences shared by patients and controls. Between patients and controls, CD8+ Simpson's diversity did not vary significantly.

Researchers used genomic DNA as the template to profile TCR beta VDJ and CDR3. MiXCR, run by TCRdb on the reads, gives a single entry per CDR3 protein. Here the sample spans roughly 290,000 distinct CDR3 sequences, around three fifths being singletons. At least ten counts were recorded for this clonotype. No antigen is known for it. Patients chosen for sequencing had CD8+CD57+ cells that had expanded, as shown by flow cytometry. Every patient had severe acquired aplastic anemia. This chain connects TRBV24-1 to TRBJ2-1; weak D call: TRBD1 (5 bases). The TCR originated in a human donor with aplastic anemia. Material for sequencing was sorted CD4+, CD8+, or CD8+CD57+ T cells (not recorded which) from PBMCs. In DNA, the CDR3 is TGTGCCACCGGGGCGGTCAGCTCCTACAATGAGCAGTTCTTC. Protein sequence: CATGAVSSYNEQFF.